These T cell receptor beta chains were read from a single sample in a study of blood T cell repertoires in COVID-19. Method: immunoSEQ multiplex PCR; TCRdb's copy keeps in-frame clones and lacks some. This sample has 310,000 or so clones; around 90% occur once, and the top ten carry more than 8.5%. Input material: PBMCs or T cells enriched from blood (not recorded which). These receptors came from a woman between 18 and 29 years old who had recovered from COVID-19. The CDR3 runs from the conserved cysteine through the conserved F or W. D genes are given only for firm matches.

CDR3nt	CDR3aa	j_gene	v_gene	len	d_gene
TGTGCCAGCAGCTTATCAGGGGACAGTCGTAACTATGGCTACACCTTC	CASSLSGDSRNYGYTF	TRBJ1-2	TRBV7-9	16	TRBD1
TGTGCCAGCAGTGCGGGGGATTGGTCAGTACGACAAGAGACCCAGTACTTC	CASSAGDWSVRQETQYF	TRBJ2-5	TRBV6-1	17	-
TGTGCCAGCAGCCAATCAGGAACCGGGGAGCTGTTTTTT	CASSQSGTGELFF	TRBJ2-2	TRBV14	13	-
TGTGCCAGCAGCCAAGTGTATAGCGGGGGGGCGTACGAGCAGTACTTC	CASSQVYSGGAYEQYF	TRBJ2-7	TRBV4-2	16	TRBD2
TGTGCCAGCAGTTACTCGGACTCAGGGGTCTACACAGATACGCAGTATTTT	CASSYSDSGVYTDTQYF	TRBJ2-3	TRBV6-2/TRBV6-3	17	-
TGTGCCAGCAGCAAAGCCTCGAACACCGGGGAGCTGTTTTTT	CASSKASNTGELFF	TRBJ2-2	TRBV21-1	14	-
TGTGCCAGCAGCCAAGATGCGGGGGACCTGAGCGAGCAGTACTTC	CASSQDAGDLSEQYF	TRBJ2-7	TRBV3-1/TRBV3-2	15	TRBD2
TGTGCCAGCAGTGAAGCGCTTCGAGGGCTAGCGTCCTACGAGCAGTACTTC	CASSEALRGLASYEQYF	TRBJ2-7	TRBV2	17	-
TGTGCCAGCAGCCTAGGTGGAGGACAGCCCCAGCATTTT	CASSLGGGQPQHF	TRBJ1-5	TRBV12-3/TRBV12-4	13	-
TGTGCCAGCAGGGGCGGGTCGGACAATGAGCAGTTCTTC	CASRGGSDNEQFF	TRBJ2-1	TRBV6-4	13	-
TGTGCCAGCAGCTTAGGTACAGGCTTCTATGGCTACACCTTC	CASSLGTGFYGYTF	TRBJ1-2	TRBV7-9	14	-